A single sample is the source of the 32 T cell receptor beta chains below, sequenced in a study of blood T cell repertoires in COVID-19. Assay used: immunoSEQ multiplex PCR; TCRdb lists only in-frame clones, some missing. This sample has around 71,000 clones, with about three quarters found just once. Sequenced input: peripheral blood. The source is a woman aged 80 or older with active or convalescent COVID-19.

There are a few counts of this clone. This chain joins TRBV5-8 and TRBJ2-5; weak D call: TRBD1 (6 bases). This CDR3 is built from 14 residues. The V end lost 4 bases, the J end lost 2 bases, and 12 bases lay between the germline ends. CDR1 SGHTS and CDR2 YDEGEE come from the germline V gene. CDR3 amino acids: CASSHLRGQETQYF. The DNA for the CDR3 is TGTGCCAGCAGCCACCTGAGGGGGCAAGAGACCCAGTACTTC.

This clone was seen a few times. V and J are TRBV28 and TRBJ1-2; D gene uncertain. The ends were cut back, 3 bases at V and 0 bases at J, with 14 bases in the middle. CDR3 length: 16 residues. The germline CDR1 and CDR2 sequences are MDHEN and SYDVKM. CDR3 region: CASSLGWSAANYGYTF. The CDR3 DNA follows: TGTGCCAGCAGTTTGGGTTGGAGTGCAGCTAACTATGGCTACACCTTC.

The DNA of the CDR3 is TGTGCCAGCAACCCGGGGGGGCGAGAGACCCAGTACTTC. Amino acids: CASNPGGRETQYF. The genes are TRBV11-2 and TRBJ2-5; 8 nucleotides align to TRBD2. Looked up from germline, CDR1 is SGHAT and CDR2 is FQNNGV. V trimming: 7 bases; J trimming: 4 bases; junction bases outside the gene matches: 5. This CDR3 comprises 13 residues.

The chain carries TRBV19 and TRBJ2-7; a weak D match, TRBD2 (6 bases). The V and J ends lost 10 bases and 4 bases respectively, with 26 bases between them. Germline V gene lookup returns CDR1 LNHDA and CDR2 SQIVND (reference sequence). CDR3 size: 16 residues. As DNA, the CDR3 is TGTGCCACCCAGAGTTCGGGGGAAGGACAAACTTACGAGCAGTACTTC. Amino acid sequence: CATQSSGEGQTYEQYF.

The chain has TRBV5-6 and TRBJ2-7; a possible D gene is TRBD2 (5 bases). Trimming stripped 4 bases from V and 0 bases from J, with 11 bases between. There are 14 residues in the CDR3. The germline V gene encodes CDR1 SGHDT and CDR2 YYEEEE. The CDR3 here is CASSPGRGSYEQYF. CDR3 coding DNA: TGTGCCAGCAGCCCGGGCCGGGGCTCCTACGAGCAGTACTTC.

CDR3 bases: TGTGCCAGCAGCTTATCGGGACAGTACAATGAGCAGTTCTTC. It yields the protein CASSLSGQYNEQFF. V gene TRBV7-2 combines with J gene TRBJ2-1; 7 bases are shared with TRBD1. Trimming took 2 bases from V and 4 from J; bases not matched to a gene: 2. This CDR3 has 14 amino acids. Germline V gene data show CDR1 as SGHTA and CDR2 as FQGNSA. The complete variable domain, with remaining parts taken from reference TRBV7-2 and TRBJ2-1, reads GAGVSQSPSNKVTEKGKDVELRCDPISGHTALYWYRQSLGQGLEFLIYFQGNSAPDKSGLPSDRFSAERTGGSVSTLTIQRTQQEDSAVYLCASSLSGQYNEQFFGPGTRLTVL.

V and J are TRBV30 and TRBJ1-6; D possibly corresponds to TRBD1 (6 bases). Germline loops: CDR1 GTSNPN, CDR2 SVGIG (reference sequence). The germline V and J ends were trimmed by 4 bases and 6 bases, with 16 bases remaining between them. This CDR3 contains 15 residues. The CDR3, as DNA: TGTGCCTGGACCGACAGGACGGACAGTAATTCACCCCTCCACTTT. Translated, it gives CAWTDRTDSNSPLHF.

V and J are TRBV6-5 and TRBJ1-2; 8 nucleotides agree with TRBD1. The CDR3 loop spans 13 amino acids. V trimming: 5 bases; J trimming: 8 bases; junction bases outside the gene matches: 7. Germline V lookup: CDR1 MNHEY, CDR2 SVGAGI. The CDR3 reads CASSLDRDRGYTF. CDR3 coding DNA: TGTGCCAGCAGTCTGGACAGGGATAGAGGCTACACCTTC.

J is TRBJ1-1 and V is TRBV12-5; the D is unclear. Germline-derived CDR1 and CDR2 are LGHNT and FRNRAP. Trimming cost V 1 base and J 4 bases, with 22 bases left between them. The CDR3 has 18 amino acids. The CDR3 coding sequence is TGTGCTAGTGGTTTGGACCCCGCCAGGAGACGTAGCGGCACTGAAGCTTTCTTT. Protein sequence: CASGLDPARRRSGTEAFF.

The chain has TRBV19 and TRBJ1-2; 7 bases are a match to TRBD1. V dropped 3 bases and J dropped 6; count of bases not matched to a gene: 25. The CDR3 sequence is 20 residues long. CDR1 is LNHDA and CDR2 is SQIVND in the germline V gene (reference sequence). The DNA of the CDR3 is TGTGCCAGTAGTATCAGGAGGGGGCGCGGACCGGCGGAACTACTTGATGGCTACACCTTC. It encodes CASSIRRGRGPAELLDGYTF.

The rearrangement joins TRBV7-2 to TRBJ2-5, with TRBD2 matching 8 bases. The CDR3 spans 16 residues. Germline lookup yields CDR1 SGHTA and CDR2 FQGNSA. The V and J ends lost 2 bases and 4 bases, in that order; junction bases with no gene match: 9. The CDR3 loop reads CASSLSPPGGGETQYF. The CDR3 coding sequence is TGTGCCAGCAGCTTAAGTCCCCCGGGAGGGGGAGAGACCCAGTACTTC. Variable domain in full (rest from reference TRBV7-2 and TRBJ2-5): GAGVSQSPSNKVTEKGKDVELRCDPISGHTALYWYRQSLGQGLEFLIYFQGNSAPDKSGLPSDRFSAERTGGSVSTLTIQRTQQEDSAVYLCASSLSPPGGGETQYFGPGTRLLVL.

This chain joins TRBV24-1 and TRBJ2-1; 10 nucleotides align to TRBD1. The trim removed 3 bases at V and 4 bases at J, leaving 2 bases unmatched. The CDR3 is 15 amino acids. Germline values: CDR1 KGHDR, CDR2 SFDVKD. This CDR3 is CATSDRTGGYNEQFF. Written as DNA, the CDR3 is TGTGCCACCAGTGATCGGACAGGGGGGTACAATGAGCAGTTCTTC.

This clone has just one count. V is TRBV3-1 (or the pseudogene TRBV3-2) and J is TRBJ1-1; tentatively, D is TRBD1 (6 bases). This CDR3 is 14 amino acids long. Per germline, CDR1 LGHDT and CDR2 YNNKEL (reference sequence). V was clipped by 4 bases and J by 3 bases, with 12 bases between them. CDR3 in amino acids: CASSLEGGDTEAFF. The DNA for the CDR3 is TGTGCCAGCAGCCTGGAGGGGGGGGACACTGAAGCTTTCTTT.

This clone was seen a handful of times. The chain uses TRBV7-9 and TRBJ2-5; 10 bases match TRBD2. The ends lost 4 bases at V and 4 bases at J; junction bases unmatched: 3. CDR3 length: 14 amino acids. Per germline, CDR1 SEHNR and CDR2 FQNEAQ (reference sequence). CDR3 nucleotide sequence: TGTGCCAGCAGCTCACTAGCGGGGAGAGAGACCCAGTACTTC. It codes for CASSSLAGRETQYF.

The chain recombines TRBV29-1 with TRBJ2-4; unclear D gene. V gave up 3 bases and J gave up 2 bases, with 11 bases separating them. From germline, CDR1 is SQVTM and CDR2 ANQGSEA. CDR3 length equals 14 residues. The CDR3 region is CSVERERSKNIQYF. In DNA form, the CDR3 reads TGCAGCGTTGAGAGAGAGAGGTCCAAAAACATTCAGTACTTC.

The rearrangement joins TRBV10-3 to TRBJ1-2, with D unresolved. CDR1 and CDR2 (germline): ENHRY, SYGVKD. The CDR3 runs 13 residues. V lost 3 bases, J lost 8 bases, and 13 bases lay in between. CDR3 amino acids: CAISDLSGSGYTF. The CDR3 DNA reads as TGTGCCATCAGTGATTTGTCAGGTTCGGGCTACACCTTC.

V and J are TRBV6-2 or TRBV6-3 and TRBJ1-4; D is unclear. CDR1 is MNHEY, CDR2 SVGEGT, per germline. The germline V and J ends were trimmed by 0 bases and 2 bases, with 22 bases remaining between them. The CDR3 spans 20 residues. The CDR3 coding sequence is TGTGCCAGCAGTTACTCCATGAATTTGGCTGGAGCTGGGACTAATGAAAAACTGTTTTTT. Translated, it gives CASSYSMNLAGAGTNEKLFF.

The V call is TRBV7-2, the J call TRBJ1-1; D is unclear. The germline gives CDR1 SGHTA, CDR2 FQGNSA. This CDR3 region has 13 residues. V was clipped by 0 bases and J by 4 bases, with 6 bases between them. CDR3 sequence reads: CASSLAPSTEAFF. CDR3 bases: TGTGCCAGCAGCTTAGCGCCCAGCACTGAAGCTTTCTTT.

The chain joins TRBV30 to TRBJ2-7; TRBD1 agrees at 7 bases. The CDR3 is made up of 16 amino acids. The V gene end was trimmed by 0 bases and the J gene end by 2 bases; junction bases not matched to a gene: 10. CDR1 is GTSNPN and CDR2 is SVGIG in the germline V gene (reference sequence). CDR3 in DNA: TGTGCCTGGAGTGTAGATTTCCGTGGGACAGCCTACGAGCAGTACTTC. The encoded protein is CAWSVDFRGTAYEQYF.

This clone showed up just a few times. V is TRBV4-1 and J is TRBJ2-3; TRBD1 matches at 9 bases. CDR1 is MGHRA and CDR2 is YSYEKL in the germline V gene. CDR3 length equals 17 residues. The V segment lost 6 bases and the J segment 1 base; nucleotides outside the gene matches: 11. CDR3 coding DNA: TGCGCCAGCAGACAGGGTACGGGACAGGGCCGCACAGATACGCAGTATTTT. Its translation is CASRQGTGQGRTDTQYF.

The J gene is TRBJ1-3, the V gene TRBV7-2, with a tentative D call TRBD1 (5 bases). In germline, CDR1 is SGHTA, CDR2 FQGNSA. Trimming took off 0 bases at V and 3 bases at J, with 6 bases between the two ends. The CDR3 runs 14 residues. The CDR3 coding sequence is TGTGCCAGCAGCTTAGCCCAGGGTGGAAACACCATATATTTT. Residues: CASSLAQGGNTIYF.

This clone appeared a single time. The rearrangement uses TRBV5-1 and TRBJ1-1, with 8 bases fitting TRBD1. Germline V CDR1 and CDR2: SGHRS, YFSETQ. The CDR3 runs to 16 residues. Trimming at V came to 0 bases and at J to 4 bases, leaving 8 bases not matched to a gene. DNA of the CDR3: TGCGCCAGCAGCTTGGATGGGACAGGCCCGTTCACTGAAGCTTTCTTT. Protein: CASSLDGTGPFTEAFF.

This chain links TRBV24-1 with TRBJ1-5, with D perhaps matching TRBD1 (5 bases). The V end lost 8 bases, the J end lost 5 bases, and 18 bases lay between the germline ends. The CDR3 loop spans 15 amino acids. CDR1 is KGHDR, CDR2 SFDVKD, per germline. The CDR3 nucleotides read TGTGCCACCACCACGTGGGGGGGGTGGGATCAGCCCCAGCATTTT. Its protein is CATTTWGGWDQPQHF.

This chain links TRBV21-1 with TRBJ2-7; whether TRBD1, the table's D call, matches the DNA was not checked. TRBV21-1 is assigned pseudogene status. The CDR3 length is 15 residues. CDR3 protein: CASSKMGTVSYEQYF. The CDR3 nucleotides read TGTGCCAGCAGCAAAATGGGGACAGTAAGTTACGAGCAGTACTTC.

This clone was detected once. The V call is TRBV4-1, the J call TRBJ2-4; 7 bases fit TRBD1. Trimming cost V 3 bases and J 0 bases; bases outside gene matches: 5. Germline loops: CDR1 MGHRA, CDR2 YSYEKL. CDR3 length: 16 amino acids. CDR3 in DNA: TGCGCCAGCAGCCAGTTACAGGGGATAGCCAAAAACATTCAGTACTTC. Protein sequence: CASSQLQGIAKNIQYF.

This clone was counted only a few times. For the CDR3, the DNA is TGTGCCAGCAGCTCTTTGACTCATCAGCCCCAGCATTTT. This translates into CASSSLTHQPQHF. The chain carries TRBV7-2 and TRBJ1-5, with D unresolved. CDR1 and CDR2 (germline): SGHTA, FQGNSA. V dropped 4 bases and J dropped 5 bases, with 9 bases sitting between them. The CDR3 is 13 residues long.

The rearrangement uses TRBV23-1 and TRBJ1-5; possibly TRBD1 for D (6 bases). TRBV23-1 is noted as an ORF with a role that remains uncertain. This CDR3 contains 20 residues. V dropped 4 bases and J dropped 4 bases, with 29 bases sitting between them. The CDR3 is CASSPKPRTVLGRVNQPQHF. CDR3 bases: TGCGCCAGCAGTCCCAAACCACGGACAGTCCTTGGGAGGGTTAATCAGCCCCAGCATTTT.

This chain uses TRBV5-1 with TRBJ1-2; 7 positions match TRBD1. The CDR3 contains 14 residues. The trim removed 0 bases at V and 3 bases at J, leaving 2 bases unmatched. Per the germline V gene, CDR1 is SGHRS and CDR2 is YFSETQ. The CDR3 sequence: CASSLEGGDYGYTF. In nucleotides, the CDR3 is TGCGCCAGCAGCTTGGAAGGGGGCGACTATGGCTACACCTTC.

This chain connects TRBV18 to TRBJ2-5; maybe TRBD1 (5 bases). The CDR3 spans 15 residues. Per the germline V gene, CDR1 is KGHSH and CDR2 is LQKENI. Deletions cut 2 bases from V and 1 base from J, with 11 bases between. CDR3 loop: CASSPYRSPQETQYF. CDR3 bases: TGTGCCAGCTCACCATACAGGTCGCCCCAAGAGACCCAGTACTTC.

This clone has only a few counts. J is TRBJ2-2 and V is TRBV7-3; 10 bases align to TRBD1. Losses at the gene ends were 4 bases for V and 6 bases for J; bases not matched to a gene: 11. The CDR3 is made up of 17 amino acids. Germline V CDR1 and CDR2: SGHTA, FQGTGA. The CDR3 spells CASSSTTGTGVAGELFF. The CDR3 DNA follows: TGTGCCAGCAGCTCCACAACCGGGACAGGGGTTGCCGGGGAGCTGTTTTTT.

The V call is TRBV19, the J call TRBJ2-3; weak D call: TRBD2 (5 bases). The V gene lost 5 bases and the J gene lost 2 bases, with 14 bases spanning the gap. The CDR3 has 15 residues. CDR1 and CDR2 (germline): LNHDA, SQIVND (reference sequence). CDR3: CASSLRRVDTDTQYF. The CDR3 DNA follows: TGTGCCAGTAGTCTCCGGCGGGTGGACACAGATACGCAGTATTTT. The full variable domain, its missing parts supplied by reference TRBV19 and TRBJ2-3, is DGGITQSPKYLFRKEGQNVTLSCEQNLNHDAMYWYRQDPGQGLRLIYYSQIVNDFQKGDIAEGYSVSREKKESFPLTVTSAQKNPTAFYLCASSLRRVDTDTQYFGPGTRLTVL.

The V gene is TRBV6-1, the J gene TRBJ2-7, with 8 bases aligning to TRBD1. Trimming removed 2 bases from V and 3 bases from J; junction bases left unmatched: 6. Germline V gives CDR1 MNHNS, CDR2 SASEGT. CDR3 size: 15 residues. CDR3 residues: CASSERGQGNYEQYF. The DNA for the CDR3 is TGTGCCAGCAGTGAACGCGGACAGGGAAACTACGAGCAGTACTTC.